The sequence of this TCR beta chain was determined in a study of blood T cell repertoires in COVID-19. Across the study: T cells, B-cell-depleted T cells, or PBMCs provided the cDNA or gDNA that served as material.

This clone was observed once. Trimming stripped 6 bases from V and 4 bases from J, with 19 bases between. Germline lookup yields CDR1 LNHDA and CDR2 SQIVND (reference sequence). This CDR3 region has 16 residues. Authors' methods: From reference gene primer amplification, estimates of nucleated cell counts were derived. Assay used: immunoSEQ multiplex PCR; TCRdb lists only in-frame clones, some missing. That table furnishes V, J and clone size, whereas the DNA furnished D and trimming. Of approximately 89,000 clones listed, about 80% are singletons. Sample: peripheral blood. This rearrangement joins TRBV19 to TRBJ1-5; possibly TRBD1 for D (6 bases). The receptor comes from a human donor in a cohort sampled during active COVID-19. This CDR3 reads CASRVGRGLLNQPQHF. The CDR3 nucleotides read TGTGCCAGTAGGGTTGGCAGGGGCTTGTTAAATCAGCCCCAGCATTTT.